This TCR beta chain was identified in a study of T cells in Graves' hyperthyroidism and ophthalmopathy. The CDR3 consists of 15 residues. Looked up from germline, CDR1 is MGHDK and CDR2 is SYGVNS. The germline V and J ends were trimmed by 2 bases and 4 bases, with 9 bases remaining between them. Orbital computed tomography and thyroid ultrasound, together with serum TRAb and thyroxine and clinical symptoms, were used for diagnoses. This clonotype was seen repeatedly, ten times or more. Regions amplified from RNA transcripts were the TCR beta CDR3 regions. Researchers ran a first-round RT-PCR on the TCR CDR3 using the HTBI primer set. From the multiplex PCR reads, TCRdb called clonotypes with MiXCR, one entry per CDR3 protein. The table includes some 800,000 distinct CDR3 sequences, roughly 40% detected once.

The sequenced sample consisted of blood. The receptor comes from a man aged 18 to 30 with Graves' hyperthyroidism. The rearrangement joins TRBV25-1 to TRBJ2-6; TRBD1 or TRBD2 may be the D gene (5 bases each). DNA for the CDR3: TGTGCCAGCAGTGAACGAGGGGCAGGGGCCAACGTCCTGACTTTC. Translation gives CASSERGAGANVLTF. The variable domain in full, completed from reference TRBV25-1 and TRBJ2-6, reads EADIYQTPRYLVIGTGKKITLECSQTMGHDKMYWYQQDPGMELHLIHYSYGVNSTEKGDLSSESTVSRIRTEHFPLTLESARPSHTSQYLCASSERGAGANVLTFGAGSRLTVL.